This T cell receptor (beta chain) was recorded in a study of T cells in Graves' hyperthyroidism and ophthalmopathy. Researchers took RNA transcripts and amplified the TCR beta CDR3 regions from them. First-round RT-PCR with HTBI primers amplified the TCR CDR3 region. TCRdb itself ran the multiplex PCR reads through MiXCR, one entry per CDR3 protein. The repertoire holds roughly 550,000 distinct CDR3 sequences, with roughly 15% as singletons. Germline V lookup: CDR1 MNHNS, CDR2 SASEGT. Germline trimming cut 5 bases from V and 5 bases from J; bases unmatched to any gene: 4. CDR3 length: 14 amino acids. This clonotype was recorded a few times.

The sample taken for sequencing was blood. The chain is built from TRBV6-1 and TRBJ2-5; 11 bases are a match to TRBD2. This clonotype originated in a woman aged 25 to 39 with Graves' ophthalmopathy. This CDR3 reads CASSSSSGRETQYF. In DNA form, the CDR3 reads TGTGCCAGCAGTTCTTCTAGCGGGAGGGAGACCCAGTACTTC.